Presented here are 30 T cell receptor beta chains from one specimen sequenced in a study of shared clonotypes between healthy human individuals. TCRdb's table, derived via immunoSEQ multiplex PCR, lists solely in-frame clones and lacks some. The table shows about 96,000 clones, with 68% occurring only once. The sample was memory CD8+ T cells sorted from blood. Subset noted: CD45RO+ cells pooled with CCR7-negative TemRA cells. The receptors derive from a man younger than 40 in good health.

This rearrangement joins TRBV27 to TRBJ2-7, with 10 bases fitting TRBD2. This CDR3 has 14 amino acids. Per the germline V gene, CDR1 is MNHEY and CDR2 is SMNVEV (reference sequence). The J segment lost 6 bases and the V segment lost 3 bases, leaving 5 bases of the junction unmatched. The CDR3 bases are TGTGCCAGCAGTTTTCGGCTAGCGGGAGTCGAGCAGTACTTC. It translates to CASSFRLAGVEQYF.

V is TRBV13 and J is TRBJ2-7, with no clear D. Per the germline V gene, CDR1 is PRHDT and CDR2 is FYEKMQ (reference sequence). Trimming pared 5 bases from V and 2 bases from J, leaving 13 bases between. The CDR3 consists of 14 residues. DNA for the CDR3: TGTGCCAGCAGCCTTTTATCGGGTCCCTACGAGCAGTACTTC. Translating it yields CASSLLSGPYEQYF.

V and J are TRBV27 and TRBJ1-1; D may be TRBD1 (5 bases). The CDR3 covers 16 residues. The germline V gene encodes CDR1 MNHEY and CDR2 SMNVEV (reference sequence). V dropped 10 bases and J dropped 0 bases, with 21 bases sitting between them. CDR3 loop: CATQSRGSEMNTEAFF. The CDR3 DNA reads TGTGCCACCCAAAGTAGGGGCAGCGAGATGAACACTGAAGCTTTCTTT.

The CDR3 region has the DNA TGTGCCAGTAGCCCCCCCAGGGTCGCGGGCTACACCTTC. It is translated as CASSPPRVAGYTF. The rearrangement links TRBV19 to TRBJ1-2, with a possible D match to TRBD1 (5 bases). CDR1 and CDR2 from the germline V gene are LNHDA and SQIVND (reference sequence). Trimming took 6 bases from V and 8 from J, leaving 16 bases between them. The CDR3 spans 13 residues.

This clone was seen repeatedly, ten times or more. CDR3 sequence reads: CASSPTGLGVLGYEQYF. In DNA, the CDR3 is TGTGCCAGCAGCCCCACAGGGTTAGGGGTGTTGGGCTACGAGCAGTACTTC. The genes are TRBV7-2 and TRBJ2-7; a weak D match, TRBD1 (6 bases). This CDR3 contains 17 residues. Trimming left V 5 bases short and J 3 bases short, with 23 bases between. The V gene's germline CDR1 is SGHTA and CDR2 FQGNSA. Full variable domain (rest looked up from reference TRBV7-2 and TRBJ2-7): GAGVSQSPSNKVTEKGKDVELRCDPISGHTALYWYRQSLGQGLEFLIYFQGNSAPDKSGLPSDRFSAERTGGSVSTLTIQRTQQEDSAVYLCASSPTGLGVLGYEQYFGPGTRLTVT.

This chain links TRBV11-2 with TRBJ1-5, with D maybe TRBD1 (6 bases). Germline CDR1 is SGHAT and CDR2 is FQNNGV. The V and J ends lost 6 bases and 7 bases respectively, with 16 bases between them. The CDR3 contains 14 residues. CDR3 bases: TGTGCCAGCAGTCCCACAGGGAATCGGCAGCCCCAGCATTTT. This codes for CASSPTGNRQPQHF.

This clone was picked up a small number of times. J is TRBJ2-1 and V is TRBV15; a possible D gene is TRBD2 (5 bases). V lost 2 bases, J lost 11 bases, and 16 bases lay in between. The CDR3 contains 14 residues. In germline, CDR1 is LNHNV, CDR2 YYDKDF (reference sequence). CDR3 sequence: CATSRPLNAGKQFF. The CDR3 region has the DNA TGTGCCACCAGCAGACCTCTTAATGCCGGGAAGCAGTTCTTC.

This clone was detected ten times or more. This chain links TRBV30 with TRBJ2-4, with D maybe TRBD2 (6 bases). The germline V gene has CDR1 GTSNPN and CDR2 SVGIG (reference sequence). The CDR3 contains 13 residues. The germline V and J ends were trimmed by 2 bases and 7 bases, with 12 bases remaining between them. The CDR3, as DNA: TGTGCCTGGAGTCCGGGGGTTGTGAACATTCAGTACTTC. Amino acid sequence: CAWSPGVVNIQYF. The variable domain in full, completed from reference TRBV30 and TRBJ2-4, reads SQTIHQWPATLVQPVGSPLSLECTVEGTSNPNLYWYRQAAGRGLQLLFYSVGIGQISSEVPQNLSASRPQDRQFILSSKKLLLSDSGFYLCAWSPGVVNIQYFGAGTRLSVL.

The chain carries TRBV5-1 and TRBJ1-1, with D hard to call. The CDR3 runs to 13 residues. Trimming pared 3 bases from V and 0 bases from J, leaving 6 bases between. Germline CDR1 is SGHRS and CDR2 is YFSETQ. The CDR3 coding sequence is TGCGCCAGCAGCTCTATTTTGAACACTGAAGCTTTCTTT. It is translated as CASSSILNTEAFF.

This chain uses TRBV4-1 with TRBJ1-2, with a tentative D call TRBD1 (6 bases). Trimming removed 0 bases at V and 8 bases at J, with 22 bases between. Germline values: CDR1 MGHRA, CDR2 YSYEKL. This CDR3 comprises 17 residues. The CDR3 bases are TGCGCCAGCAGCCAAGATCACCGCAGGGGAATTTCACAGGGCTACACCTTC. Protein product: CASSQDHRRGISQGYTF.

The J gene is TRBJ2-3, the V gene TRBV6-1; TRBD1 matches 10 bases. The CDR3 has 15 amino acids. The germline CDR1 and CDR2 sequences are MNHNS and SASEGT. V dropped 4 bases and J dropped 0; count of bases not matched to a gene: 1. CDR3 protein: CASSGDRGSTDTQYF. The CDR3, as DNA: TGTGCCAGCAGTGGGGACAGGGGTAGCACAGATACGCAGTATTTT.

The V gene is TRBV6-5, the J gene TRBJ2-5; D ambiguous. The CDR3 contains 12 residues. Germline CDR1 reads MNHEY; CDR2 reads SVGAGI. V was pared by 8 bases and J by 2 bases, with 9 bases between. The chain's CDR3 is CASGSDQETQYF. DNA for the CDR3: TGTGCCAGCGGATCGGATCAAGAGACCCAGTACTTC.

The J gene is TRBJ2-1, the V gene TRBV7-6; TRBD2 agrees at 7 bases. The CDR3 consists of 15 residues. Germline CDR1 is SGHVS and CDR2 is FNYEAQ. V lost 3 bases, J lost 10 bases, and 12 bases stayed unmatched. CDR3 bases: TGTGCCAGCAGCTTGACTGGGACTACCGTCCTCGAGCAGTTCTTC. Its protein product is CASSLTGTTVLEQFF.

This chain joins TRBV25-1 and TRBJ1-1; 8 bases are a match to TRBD1. Unmatched junction bases numbered 12, after V lost 7 bases and J lost 8 bases. This CDR3 has 14 residues. In germline, CDR1 is MGHDK, CDR2 SYGVNS. DNA for the CDR3: TGTGCCAGCAAGGAAGAACGGGCAGGGGGCGAAGCTTTCTTT. This encodes CASKEERAGGEAFF.

The rearrangement uses TRBV11-3 and TRBJ2-3, with 13 bases identical to TRBD2. After removal of 5 bases from V and 4 bases from J, the junction contained 6 bases not matched to a gene. The CDR3 is 16 residues long. In germline, CDR1 is SGHNT, CDR2 YENEEA. The CDR3 is CASSPGLAGASDTQYF. DNA for the CDR3: TGTGCCAGCAGCCCTGGACTAGCGGGAGCTTCAGATACGCAGTATTTT.

The chain joins TRBV20-1 to TRBJ1-1; 7 nucleotides agree with TRBD1. The V segment lost 6 bases and the J segment 10 bases; nucleotides outside the gene matches: 2. The CDR3 length is 9 residues. CDR1 is DFQATT, CDR2 SNEGSKA, per germline (reference sequence). CDR3 in amino acids: CSAGGAAFF. The CDR3 DNA reads TGCAGTGCAGGGGGCGCAGCTTTCTTT.

The chain recombines TRBV11-2 with TRBJ1-1; a weak D match, TRBD1 (5 bases). The CDR3 is 13 residues long. V lost 3 bases and J 6 bases, leaving 11 bases between the germline ends. CDR1 and CDR2 (germline): SGHAT, FQNNGV. CDR3 amino acids: CASSFNQGSEAFF. The CDR3 DNA sequence: TGTGCCAGCAGCTTCAACCAGGGCTCTGAAGCTTTCTTT.

The genes are TRBV7-6 and TRBJ2-5; D assignment may be TRBD1 or TRBD2 (6 bases each). CDR1 and CDR2 from the germline V gene are SGHVS and FNYEAQ. V gave up 4 bases and J gave up 5 bases, with 23 bases separating them. CDR3 length: 17 residues. The CDR3 DNA reads TGTGCCAGCAGCTCGAACAGGGTAGGAGGGTTGTCGGAGACCCAGTACTTC. This gives the protein CASSSNRVGGLSETQYF.

This clone was detected a few times. The V gene is TRBV18, the J gene TRBJ1-4; 9 positions agree with TRBD1. CDR3 length: 16 amino acids. V trimming: 3 bases; J trimming: 8 bases; junction bases outside the gene matches: 10. Germline V gene data show CDR1 as KGHSH and CDR2 as LQKENI. DNA for the CDR3: TGTGCCAGCTCACCGACAACTCGACAGGGGGGAGAAAAACTGTTTTTT. Encoded protein: CASSPTTRQGGEKLFF.

The genes are TRBV28 and TRBJ2-3, with a tentative D call TRBD1 (5 bases). The CDR3 totals 13 residues. The V and J ends lost 2 bases and 6 bases respectively, with 9 bases between them. Germline CDR1 is MDHEN and CDR2 is SYDVKM. CDR3 in amino acids: CASSLPGLDTQYF. The CDR3 nucleotides read TGTGCCAGCAGTTTACCAGGGTTGGATACGCAGTATTTT.

The genes are TRBV6-6 and TRBJ2-7, with TRBD1 matching over 7 bases. J gave up 0 bases and V 6 bases, and 8 bases lay outside the gene matches. This CDR3 spans 15 amino acids. In germline, CDR1 is MNHNY, CDR2 SVGAGI (reference sequence). CDR3 coding DNA: TGTGCCAGCAGCAAGGGGGCATCCTCCTCCTACGAGCAGTACTTC. It is translated as CASSKGASSSYEQYF.

The gene calls are TRBV11-2 and TRBJ2-3, with D possibly TRBD1 on 6 matching bases. The CDR3 is 15 residues long. From germline, CDR1 is SGHAT and CDR2 FQNNGV. Trimming took 0 bases from V and 3 from J, leaving 10 bases between them. For the CDR3, the DNA is TGTGCCAGCAGCTTAGAGGGGGCGGGTACAGATACGCAGTATTTT. Translating gives CASSLEGAGTDTQYF. The full variable domain, rest sourced from reference TRBV11-2 and TRBJ2-3, is EAGVAQSPRYKIIEKRQSVAFWCNPISGHATLYWYQQILGQGPKLLIQFQNNGVVDDSQLPKDRFSAERLKGVDSTLKIQPAKLEDSAVYLCASSLEGAGTDTQYFGPGTRLTVL.

The rearrangement links TRBV27 to TRBJ2-1; D might be TRBD1 or TRBD2, each matching 5 bases. The V end lost 10 bases, the J end lost 1 base, and 23 bases lay between the germline ends. Germline V gene lookup returns CDR1 MNHEY and CDR2 SMNVEV (reference sequence). The CDR3 has 17 residues. Here the CDR3 reads CATARGSSYPSYNEQFF. Here the CDR3 DNA reads TGTGCCACCGCCCGGGGCTCCAGTTATCCGTCCTACAATGAGCAGTTCTTC.

This rearrangement joins TRBV10-1 to TRBJ2-1; D is ambiguous. The germline V gene has CDR1 WNHNN and CDR2 SYGVQD (reference sequence). CDR3 length equals 14 residues. Trimming removed 11 bases from V and 7 bases from J, with 21 bases in between. The CDR3 DNA reads TGCGCCCCGACACAGCTGTCCTATGGGAATGAGCAGTTCTTC. As protein: CAPTQLSYGNEQFF.

As DNA, the CDR3 is TGTGCCAGCAGTTTAGGGTTAGCTTACGAGCAGTACTTC. This sequence encodes CASSLGLAYEQYF. The V gene is TRBV27, the J gene TRBJ2-7; unclear D gene. Germline V gives CDR1 MNHEY, CDR2 SMNVEV (reference sequence). CDR3 length: 13 residues. Trimming shortened V by 2 bases and J by 4 bases, and 9 bases separated the two germline ends.

This clone was seen a handful of times. The chain has TRBV7-9 and TRBJ2-1; a possible D gene is TRBD2 (6 bases). With 3 bases removed from V and 4 bases from J, the gap between germline ends came to 19 bases. The germline gives CDR1 SEHNR, CDR2 FQNEAQ (reference sequence). This CDR3 region has 17 residues. The CDR3 reads CASSLGMRTIKYNEQFF. The CDR3 coding sequence is TGTGCCAGCAGCTTGGGGATGCGGACTATAAAATACAATGAGCAGTTCTTC.

This clone was observed at least ten times. The sample holds other DNA sequences that translate to the same CDR3. V and J are TRBV27 and TRBJ2-3; TRBD2 agrees at 8 bases. CDR1 is MNHEY and CDR2 is SMNVEV in the germline V gene (reference sequence). There are 14 residues in the CDR3. The V and J ends lost 5 bases and 2 bases, in that order; junction bases with no gene match: 3. Here the CDR3 DNA reads TGTGCCAGCAGTCCGGGAGGGAACACAGATACGCAGTATTTT. This sequence encodes CASSPGGNTDTQYF.

V and J are TRBV4-3 and TRBJ2-7; no clear D gene. Germline V gene lookup returns CDR1 LGHNA and CDR2 YSLEER. V was shortened by 0 bases and J by 1 base, with 7 bases between the two germline ends. The CDR3 extends over 14 amino acids. CDR3 bases: TGCGCCAGCAGCCAAGATAAGTGGTCCTACGAGCAGTACTTC. Translating it yields CASSQDKWSYEQYF.

About this clone itself: The same CDR3 can be traced to other DNA sequences in this sample. The rearrangement joins TRBV6-4 to TRBJ2-1; D may be TRBD1 or TRBD2 (5 bases each). Per germline, CDR1 MRHNA and CDR2 SNTAGT. This CDR3 contains 14 residues. V dropped 0 bases and J dropped 7 bases, with 10 bases sitting between them. The DNA of the CDR3 is TGTGCCAGCAGTGACTCGGGTGGGGGAAATGAGCAGTTCTTC. Its translation: CASSDSGGGNEQFF.

For the CDR3, the DNA is TGTGCCAGCAGCTTAGGCGGTAGCGGCGCCCAGCATTTT. Its protein is CASSLGGSGAQHF. V usage is TRBV7-2 and J usage is TRBJ1-5; D is uncertain. CDR1 and CDR2 from the germline V gene are SGHTA and FQGNSA. Trimming stripped 1 base from V and 11 bases from J, with 12 bases between. The CDR3 covers 13 residues. The whole variable domain, remainder taken from reference TRBV7-2 and TRBJ1-5, is GAGVSQSPSNKVTEKGKDVELRCDPISGHTALYWYRQSLGQGLEFLIYFQGNSAPDKSGLPSDRFSAERTGGSVSTLTIQRTQQEDSAVYLCASSLGGSGAQHFGDGTRLSIL.